The rows below give T cell receptor beta chains drawn from one sample of a study of PD-L1 blockade in urothelial cancer. The data were produced by immunoSEQ multiplex PCR, yet TCRdb's version contains in-frame clones alone and is incomplete. Counted here are 50,000 to 55,000 clones, around 84% occurring once; the ten biggest clones make up 1% to 1.5%. This specimen consisted of PBMCs, obtained around atezolizumab (anti-PD-L1) treatment. Receptor source: a man aged 45 to 65 with urothelial cancer. Each CDR3 is given with its conserved first and last residue.

V,J,CDR3
TRBV19,TRBJ2-7,CASSNPRSGKTYEQYF
TRBV30,TRBJ2-1,CAWSGYSSGRAYNEQFF
TRBV9,TRBJ1-1,CASSEPQGWDTEAFF
TRBV30,TRBJ2-3,CAWSPAGLASTDTQYF
TRBV10-1,TRBJ2-7,CASSDLREGSHEQYF
TRBV28,TRBJ1-2,CASSFEDRDTNGYTF
TRBV9,TRBJ2-3,CASSVRTGIDTQYF
TRBV19,TRBJ2-7,CASSTRRIEGDEQYF
TRBV27,TRBJ2-5,CASSSQGPASETQYF
TRBV11-2,TRBJ1-2,CASSSQGRYGYTF
TRBV9,TRBJ2-2,CASSGITPPPPIGTGVAGELFF
TRBV19,TRBJ2-3,CASSIGDRAVADTQYF
TRBV19,TRBJ1-4,CASSLLQGLSEKLFF
TRBV6-5,TRBJ1-2,CASSYQEAYGYTF
TRBV7-9,TRBJ2-7,CASSLDPAGSAYEQYF
TRBV2,TRBJ2-5,CASSQREGFQETQYF
TRBV6-5,TRBJ2-3,CASSYGLPTDTQYF
TRBV4-2,TRBJ1-6,CASSQEMGQGNSPLHF
TRBV18,TRBJ2-1,CASSPRPLSSYNEQFF
TRBV11-3,TRBJ2-2,CASSLMGAGELFF
TRBV14,TRBJ1-2,CASSHVESGYTF
TRBV6-4,TRBJ2-2,CASSDLAGDTGELFF
TRBV2,TRBJ2-4,CASRHATSEGKNIQYF
TRBV4-1,TRBJ2-2,CASSKHHYTGELFF
TRBV4-1,TRBJ2-4,CASSQGPAGGPGNIQYF
TRBV27,TRBJ1-5,CASSSQGGNQPQHF
TRBV5-4,TRBJ2-1,CASSLGGGGSYNEQFF
TRBV15,TRBJ2-7,CATSRDWASGSYEQYF
TRBV29-1,TRBJ2-5,CSVGSGRKETQYF
TRBV27,TRBJ2-5,CASSPPDRDGKTQYF
TRBV6-1,TRBJ2-7,CASTSRGTAYEQYF
TRBV30,TRBJ1-5,CAWSRTGDGQPQHF
TRBV5-1,TRBJ1-1,CASSLLPGATEAFF
TRBV27,TRBJ2-3,CASSLIGGTATDTQYF
TRBV6-6,TRBJ2-7,CASRMGGGPGEQYF
TRBV30,TRBJ1-5,CAWSAETGRSNQPQHF
TRBV4-1,TRBJ1-2,CASSQDRGQGHGYTF
TRBV11-2,TRBJ2-1,CASTRSGGEQFF
TRBV10-1,TRBJ2-7,CASSPSGTSHEQYF